Below, 30 T cell receptor beta chains from the same sample are listed, as sequenced in a study of Tregs in tolerant kidney transplant recipients. Profiling relied on immunoSEQ multiplex PCR, and the TCRdb table lists in-frame clones only, not all of them. The sample carries 74,000 or so clones, 91% recorded once. Related graft donors supplied nonmyeloablative bone marrow transplants, and mixed chimerism was transient. Sequencing used CD4+ T cells from blood (PBMCs), obtained 24 months after the transplant. Receptors were obtained from a human patient who received a combined kidney and bone marrow transplant. Some T cells may be transferred from the graft donor.

The rearrangement uses TRBV28 and TRBJ1-2, with D perhaps TRBD1 (5 bases). CDR1 is MDHEN and CDR2 is SYDVKM in the germline V gene. The germline V and J ends were trimmed by 3 bases and 4 bases, with 12 bases remaining between them. The CDR3 totals 14 residues. The CDR3 bases are TGTGCCAGCAGTTTCGGAAGACAGATCTATGGCTACACCTTC. Translating gives CASSFGRQIYGYTF.

The CDR3 protein is CASINRDTGELFF. In DNA, the CDR3 is TGTGCCAGTATAAACAGGGACACCGGGGAGCTGTTTTTT. The V gene is TRBV19, the J gene TRBJ2-2, with D possibly matching TRBD1 (6 bases). The CDR3 runs to 13 residues. Deletions cut 7 bases from V and 3 bases from J, with 9 bases between. CDR1 and CDR2 (germline): LNHDA, SQIVND (reference sequence).

Turning to this clone: A read error may account for a junction end that differs from germline. Other nucleotide sequences in the sample specify the same CDR3. The chain employs TRBV9 and TRBJ1-6, with 7 bases that match TRBD1. The germline gives CDR1 SGDLS, CDR2 YYNGEE. CDR3 length equals 15 residues. The CDR3: CASSVRQGPNSPLHF. The CDR3 DNA follows: TGTGCCAGCAGCGTACGACAGGGACCGAATTCCCCCCTCCACTTT.

This clone was recorded once. The rearrangement uses TRBV11-3 and TRBJ2-1; tentative D call: TRBD2 (6 bases). Between the trimmed V and J ends, which lost 5 bases and 3 bases, there was a span of 20 bases. The CDR3 length is 17 residues. Germline CDR1 SGHNT, CDR2 YENEEA. This chain's CDR3 is CASSRLDSGGVYNEQFF. The CDR3 DNA sequence: TGTGCCAGCAGCCGCCTAGACAGCGGAGGGGTCTACAATGAGCAGTTCTTC.

V and J are TRBV14 and TRBJ1-4; TRBD1 might be the D (5 bases). CDR3 length: 18 amino acids. CDR1 and CDR2 from the germline V gene are SGHDN and FVKESK. Trimming left V 2 bases short and J 0 bases short, with 16 bases between. The CDR3 spells CASSQKKRGLTTNEKLFF. CDR3 nucleotide sequence: TGTGCCAGCAGCCAAAAGAAAAGGGGCCTCACAACTAATGAAAAACTGTTTTTT. The full variable domain, with the rest looked up from reference TRBV14 and TRBJ1-4, is EAGVTQFPSHSVIEKGQTVTLRCDPISGHDNLYWYRRVMGKEIKFLLHFVKESKQDESGMPNNRFLAERTGGTYSTLKVQPAELEDSGVYFCASSQKKRGLTTNEKLFFGSGTQLSVL.

The chain has TRBV29-1 and TRBJ2-1; 7 positions agree with TRBD2. The CDR3 covers 13 residues. V was pared by 5 bases and J by 8 bases, with 9 bases of the junction left unmatched. Germline V gives CDR1 SQVTM, CDR2 ANQGSEA. The CDR3 spells CSVTKTSIDEQFF. CDR3 DNA: TGCAGCGTTACAAAGACTAGCATAGATGAGCAGTTCTTC.

CDR3 DNA sequence: TGTGCCAGCAGCTTAAGCGGGGAGACCCAGTACTTC. It codes for CASSLSGETQYF. The V call is TRBV7-8, the J call TRBJ2-5; D is possibly TRBD2 (6 bases). This CDR3 is built from 12 residues. Trimming stripped 2 bases from V and 5 bases from J, with 6 bases between. The germline CDR1 and CDR2 sequences are SGHVS and FQNEAQ.

The rearrangement joins TRBV12-5 to TRBJ2-2; D is possibly TRBD2 (6 bases). The CDR3 is 17 amino acids. The V and J ends lost 7 bases and 4 bases respectively, with 22 bases between them. In germline, CDR1 is LGHNT, CDR2 FRNRAP. As DNA, the CDR3 is TGTGCTAGTGCCCCCCTTGGGGGAGACGGGAGCACCGGGGAGCTGTTTTTT. Translating gives CASAPLGGDGSTGELFF.

This chain's CDR3 is CASSTGTNQETQYF. The CDR3 DNA sequence: TGTGCCAGCAGCACTGGGACAAATCAAGAGACCCAGTACTTC. The chain carries TRBV5-4 and TRBJ2-5; D is perhaps TRBD1 (6 bases). Per germline, CDR1 SGHNT and CDR2 YYREEE (reference sequence). Trimming took 4 bases from V and 2 from J, leaving 12 bases between them. The CDR3 length is 14 residues.

The CDR3 sequence is CASRERSNSYEQYF. CDR3 nucleotide sequence: TGCGCCAGCAGAGAGCGGAGCAACTCCTACGAGCAGTACTTC. The chain carries TRBV5-1 and TRBJ2-7; weak D call: TRBD2 (5 bases). There are 14 residues in the CDR3. Deletions cut 5 bases from V and 0 bases from J, with 12 bases between. Per germline, CDR1 SGHRS and CDR2 YFSETQ.

The CDR3 is CASSLTGTGGTYEQYF. The CDR3 nucleotides read TGTGCCAGCAGCTTAACGGGGACAGGTGGAACCTACGAGCAGTACTTC. V and J are TRBV7-3 and TRBJ2-7; 8 bases align to TRBD1. Germline V gives CDR1 SGHTA, CDR2 FQGTGA. CDR3 length: 16 residues. J gave up 2 bases and V 0 bases, and 6 bases lay outside the gene matches.

This chain connects TRBV2 to TRBJ2-1, with 7 bases identical to TRBD2. V shed 5 bases and J 6 bases; nucleotides not matched to a gene: 10. CDR3 length: 15 residues. The V gene's germline CDR1 is SNHLY and CDR2 FYNNEI. CDR3 sequence: CASSPPGLSLNEQFF. The CDR3 DNA reads as TGTGCCAGCAGTCCGCCGGGACTATCCCTCAATGAGCAGTTCTTC. The full variable domain, in which reference TRBV2 and TRBJ2-1 provide the parts outside the CDR3, is EPEVTQTPSHQVTQMGQEVILRCVPISNHLYFYWYRQILGQKVEFLVSFYNNEISEKSEIFDDQFSVERPDGSNFTLKIRSTKLEDSAMYFCASSPPGLSLNEQFFGPGTRLTVL.

The chain joins TRBV4-1 to TRBJ2-1; possible D gene TRBD1, 7 bases. In germline, CDR1 is MGHRA, CDR2 YSYEKL. The CDR3 consists of 16 residues. V was pared by 5 bases and J by 4 bases, with 18 bases between. The DNA of the CDR3 is TGCGCCAGCAGCTCAGGGGGACGGGAGAGATACAATGAGCAGTTCTTC. It codes for CASSSGGRERYNEQFF.

This clone was seen a few times. The chain recombines TRBV19 with TRBJ1-2; 8 bases are shared with TRBD1. This CDR3 region has 15 residues. Germline V gene sequence: CDR1 LNHDA, CDR2 SQIVND (reference sequence). The junction had 7 bases not matched to a gene; V was cut back by 6 bases and J by 1 base. CDR3 in amino acids: CASSPRTGNNYGYTF. CDR3 nucleotides: TGTGCCAGTAGCCCCAGGACAGGGAATAACTATGGCTACACCTTC.

This clone has just a few counts. The J gene is TRBJ1-2, the V gene TRBV19; 7 nucleotides match TRBD1. The trim removed 1 base at V and 2 bases at J, leaving 1 base unmatched. Per the germline V gene, CDR1 is LNHDA and CDR2 is SQIVND (reference sequence). The CDR3 covers 14 residues. The CDR3 reads CASSIGGQNYGYTF. In DNA, the CDR3 is TGTGCCAGTAGTATAGGGGGACAGAACTATGGCTACACCTTC.

The V gene is TRBV18, the J gene TRBJ2-5, with TRBD2 as a possible D gene (5 bases). V lost 6 bases, J lost 9 bases, and 11 bases lay in between. The germline V gene has CDR1 KGHSH and CDR2 LQKENI. The CDR3 loop spans 11 amino acids. The CDR3 is CASSEPGAQYF. The DNA for the CDR3 is TGTGCCAGCTCCGAGCCCGGGGCCCAGTACTTC.

The rearrangement links TRBV18 to TRBJ2-1, with TRBD2 matching 9 bases. Germline V gene sequence: CDR1 KGHSH, CDR2 LQKENI. The CDR3 consists of 16 residues. With V trimmed by 2 bases and J by 4 bases, 6 bases remained unmatched. The CDR3, as DNA: TGTGCCAGCTCACCAACCACTAGCGGGCCATACAATGAGCAGTTCTTC. Its translation is CASSPTTSGPYNEQFF.

This chain links TRBV19 with TRBJ2-1, with unresolved D. Germline values: CDR1 LNHDA, CDR2 SQIVND (reference sequence). The CDR3 is 13 amino acids. Trimming stripped 6 bases from V and 3 bases from J, with 9 bases between. For the CDR3, the DNA is TGTGCCAGTAGCGTAGCTTTCTACAATGAGCAGTTCTTC. Translation gives CASSVAFYNEQFF.

V is TRBV4-3 and J is TRBJ1-2; a weak D match, TRBD1 (6 bases). CDR3 length: 13 residues. Germline V gene lookup returns CDR1 LGHNA and CDR2 YSLEER. Trimming stripped 5 bases from V and 5 bases from J, with 12 bases between. CDR3: CASSGGGTYGYTF. CDR3 DNA sequence: TGCGCCAGCAGCGGGGGGGGCACTTATGGCTACACCTTC.

This sequence joins TRBV4-1 and TRBJ2-4, with D perhaps TRBD2 (6 bases). The V gene lost 2 bases and the J gene lost 0 bases, with 17 bases spanning the gap. The CDR3 is 18 residues long. Germline V CDR1 and CDR2: MGHRA, YSYEKL. CDR3 coding DNA: TGCGCCAGCAGCCAAACGAGCGTCGCGGGGATAGCCAAAAACATTCAGTACTTC. It yields the protein CASSQTSVAGIAKNIQYF.

The chain couples TRBV11-2 to TRBJ1-5; TRBD1 aligns across 7 bases. This CDR3 spans 15 amino acids. Per germline, CDR1 SGHAT and CDR2 FQNNGV. Trimming at V came to 2 bases and at J to 5 bases, leaving 6 bases not matched to a gene. The CDR3 reads CASSLNRGQHQPQHF. The CDR3 nucleotides are TGTGCCAGCAGCTTAAACAGGGGACAACATCAGCCCCAGCATTTT. Together with reference TRBV11-2 and TRBJ1-5, the CDR3 gives the full variable domain: EAGVAQSPRYKIIEKRQSVAFWCNPISGHATLYWYQQILGQGPKLLIQFQNNGVVDDSQLPKDRFSAERLKGVDSTLKIQPAKLEDSAVYLCASSLNRGQHQPQHFGDGTRLSIL.

The rearrangement joins TRBV5-5 to TRBJ2-3, with D perhaps TRBD2 (5 bases). V was shortened by 1 base and J by 4 bases, with 16 bases between the two germline ends. The germline gives CDR1 SGHKS, CDR2 YYEKEE (reference sequence). CDR3 length: 16 residues. This chain's CDR3 is CASSLSGLPSPDTQYF. CDR3 DNA: TGTGCCAGCAGCTTGTCAGGACTCCCATCCCCAGATACGCAGTATTTT.

The genes are TRBV5-6 and TRBJ2-3; D remains unclear. Germline-derived CDR1 and CDR2 are SGHDT and YYEEEE. The CDR3 extends over 17 amino acids. Between the trimmed V and J ends, which lost 3 bases and 0 bases, there was a span of 17 bases. The CDR3 protein is CASSSLTAAKSTDTQYF. The CDR3 nucleotides are TGTGCCAGCAGCTCGCTCACGGCGGCAAAAAGCACAGATACGCAGTATTTT.

The rearrangement joins TRBV27 to TRBJ2-1, with a possible D match to TRBD1 (6 bases). Per germline, CDR1 MNHEY and CDR2 SMNVEV (reference sequence). CDR3 length: 15 amino acids. The ends were cut back, 5 bases at V and 3 bases at J, with 14 bases in the middle. The CDR3 DNA is TGTGCCAGCAGTATGCTGGGACACCTCTACAATGAGCAGTTCTTC. Protein product: CASSMLGHLYNEQFF.

The chain uses TRBV7-2 and TRBJ1-3, with no clear D. From germline, CDR1 is SGHTA and CDR2 FQGNSA. The CDR3 consists of 13 residues. Trimming removed 2 bases from V and 4 bases from J, with 6 bases in between. Written as DNA, the CDR3 is TGTGCCAGCAGCTTATTTAAAGGAAACACCATATATTTT. Translating gives CASSLFKGNTIYF.

This chain uses TRBV11-3 with TRBJ1-2; D is undetermined. Germline-derived CDR1 and CDR2 are SGHNT and YENEEA. The CDR3 has 13 amino acids. V was cut by 3 bases and J by 0 bases, with 5 bases left in between. CDR3 residues: CASSFFSNYGYTF. CDR3 bases: TGTGCCAGCAGCTTCTTCTCTAACTATGGCTACACCTTC.

The J gene is TRBJ1-3, the V gene TRBV6-5; D unclear. CDR1 MNHEY and CDR2 SVGAGI come from the germline V gene. This CDR3 contains 13 residues. V lost 5 bases and J lost 0, with 5 bases in between. The CDR3 reads CASSESSGNTIYF. DNA for the CDR3: TGTGCCAGCAGTGAGAGCTCTGGAAACACCATATATTTT.

The chain combines TRBV7-2 with TRBJ1-2; tentative D call: TRBD1 (5 bases). V was pared by 5 bases and J by 8 bases, with 18 bases between. CDR1 is SGHTA, CDR2 FQGNSA, per germline. This CDR3 comprises 14 residues. DNA of the CDR3: TGTGCCAGCAGCGCACAGGTAGGGGCACTCGGCTACACCTTC. It encodes CASSAQVGALGYTF.

The V gene is TRBV7-2, the J gene TRBJ2-3; D remains ambiguous. V lost 5 bases to trimming and J lost 2 bases, with 2 bases between them. The CDR3 length is 11 residues. Germline-derived CDR1 and CDR2 are SGHTA and FQGNSA. The CDR3 protein is CASSLTDTQYF. The CDR3 DNA sequence: TGTGCCAGCAGCCTCACAGATACGCAGTATTTT.

The chain carries TRBV11-2 and TRBJ2-7; D gene unclear. Trimming took 5 bases from V and 0 from J, leaving 14 bases between them. This CDR3 is built from 15 residues. Germline CDR1 SGHAT, CDR2 FQNNGV. In DNA, the CDR3 is TGTGCCAGCAGCCCCGTTTTAAGGAGCTCCTACGAGCAGTACTTC. Residues: CASSPVLRSSYEQYF.